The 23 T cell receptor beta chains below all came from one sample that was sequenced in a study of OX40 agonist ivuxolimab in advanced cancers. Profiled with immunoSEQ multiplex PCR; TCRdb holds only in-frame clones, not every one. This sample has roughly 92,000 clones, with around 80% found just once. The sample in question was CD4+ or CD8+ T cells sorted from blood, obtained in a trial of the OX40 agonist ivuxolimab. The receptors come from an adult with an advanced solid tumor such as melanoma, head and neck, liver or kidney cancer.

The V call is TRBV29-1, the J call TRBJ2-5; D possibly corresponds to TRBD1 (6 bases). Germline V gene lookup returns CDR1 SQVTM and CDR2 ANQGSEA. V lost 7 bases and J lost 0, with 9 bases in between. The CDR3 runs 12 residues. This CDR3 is CSDGQNQETQYF. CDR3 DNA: TGCAGCGACGGACAGAACCAAGAGACCCAGTACTTC.

The CDR3 bases are TGTGCCAGCAGCTTGAGGGGACCAGGAAATTCACCCCTCCACTTT. Amino acids: CASSLRGPGNSPLHF. This chain connects TRBV11-2 to TRBJ1-6; tentatively, D is TRBD1 (5 bases). Trimming took off 3 bases at V and 7 bases at J, with 13 bases between the two ends. This CDR3 is built from 15 residues. CDR1 SGHAT and CDR2 FQNNGV come from the germline V gene.

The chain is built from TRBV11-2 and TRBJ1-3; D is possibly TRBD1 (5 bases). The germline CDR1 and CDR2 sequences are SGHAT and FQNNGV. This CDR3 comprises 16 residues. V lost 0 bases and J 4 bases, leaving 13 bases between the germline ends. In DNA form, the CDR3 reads TGTGCCAGCAGCTTAGATGGTAGGGGCTCCGGAAACACCATATATTTT. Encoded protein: CASSLDGRGSGNTIYF. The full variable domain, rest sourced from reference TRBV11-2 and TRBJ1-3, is EAGVAQSPRYKIIEKRQSVAFWCNPISGHATLYWYQQILGQGPKLLIQFQNNGVVDDSQLPKDRFSAERLKGVDSTLKIQPAKLEDSAVYLCASSLDGRGSGNTIYFGEGSWLTVV.

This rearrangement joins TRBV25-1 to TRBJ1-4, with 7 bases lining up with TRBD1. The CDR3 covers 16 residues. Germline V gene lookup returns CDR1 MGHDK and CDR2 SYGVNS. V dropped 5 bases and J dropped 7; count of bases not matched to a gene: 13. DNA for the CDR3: TGTGCCAGCAGTCCTCCCAACAGGGGTGTAAGTGAAAAACTGTTTTTT. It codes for CASSPPNRGVSEKLFF.

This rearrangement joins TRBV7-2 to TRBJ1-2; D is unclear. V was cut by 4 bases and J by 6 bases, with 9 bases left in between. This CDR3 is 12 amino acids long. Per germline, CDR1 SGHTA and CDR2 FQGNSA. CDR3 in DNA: TGTGCCAGCAGCTCCCGGTACGATGGCTACACCTTC. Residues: CASSSRYDGYTF.

In nucleotides, the CDR3 is TGTGCCAGCGTGGCTCCTAGCACAGATACGCAGTATTTT. Translation gives CASVAPSTDTQYF. This chain connects TRBV2 to TRBJ2-3; D remains unclear. CDR3 length: 13 amino acids. Trimming left V 8 bases short and J 0 bases short, with 9 bases between. Germline loops: CDR1 SNHLY, CDR2 FYNNEI.

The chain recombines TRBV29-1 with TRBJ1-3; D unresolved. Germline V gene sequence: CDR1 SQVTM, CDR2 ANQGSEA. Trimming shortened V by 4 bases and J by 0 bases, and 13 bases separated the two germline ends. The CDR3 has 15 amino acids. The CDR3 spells CSVGLGYSSGNTIYF. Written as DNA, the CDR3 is TGCAGCGTTGGGCTGGGTTACTCCTCTGGAAACACCATATATTTT.

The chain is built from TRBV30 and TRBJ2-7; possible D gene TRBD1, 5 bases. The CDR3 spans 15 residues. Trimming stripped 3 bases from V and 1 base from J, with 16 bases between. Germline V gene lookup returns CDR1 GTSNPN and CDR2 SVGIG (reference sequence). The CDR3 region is CAWSHQQDNSYEQYF. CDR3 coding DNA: TGTGCCTGGAGCCATCAACAGGACAATTCCTACGAGCAGTACTTC. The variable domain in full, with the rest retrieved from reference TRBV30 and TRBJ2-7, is SQTIHQWPATLVQPVGSPLSLECTVEGTSNPNLYWYRQAAGRGLQLLFYSVGIGQISSEVPQNLSASRPQDRQFILSSKKLLLSDSGFYLCAWSHQQDNSYEQYFGPGTRLTVT.

The CDR3 DNA sequence: TGTGCCAGCAGTTTATCGATAGAACAGGGGGAGACCCAGTACTTC. Translating gives CASSLSIEQGETQYF. V and J are TRBV27 and TRBJ2-5; 7 bases are shared with TRBD1. Germline V gives CDR1 MNHEY, CDR2 SMNVEV (reference sequence). V lost 0 bases, J lost 5 bases, and 6 bases stayed unmatched. The CDR3 has 15 amino acids.

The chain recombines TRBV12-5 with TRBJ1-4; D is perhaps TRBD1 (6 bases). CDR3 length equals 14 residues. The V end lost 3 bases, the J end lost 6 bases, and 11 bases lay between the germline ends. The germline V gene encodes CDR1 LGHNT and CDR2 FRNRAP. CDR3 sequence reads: CASGLRGADEKLFF. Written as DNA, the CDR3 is TGTGCTAGTGGTTTACGGGGGGCGGATGAAAAACTGTTTTTT.

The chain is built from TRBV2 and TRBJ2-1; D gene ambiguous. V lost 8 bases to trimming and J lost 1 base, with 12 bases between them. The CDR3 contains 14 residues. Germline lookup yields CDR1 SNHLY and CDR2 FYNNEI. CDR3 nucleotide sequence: TGTGCCAGCCGAGGACCCGAATCCTACAATGAGCAGTTCTTC. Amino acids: CASRGPESYNEQFF. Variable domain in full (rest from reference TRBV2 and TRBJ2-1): EPEVTQTPSHQVTQMGQEVILRCVPISNHLYFYWYRQILGQKVEFLVSFYNNEISEKSEIFDDQFSVERPDGSNFTLKIRSTKLEDSAMYFCASRGPESYNEQFFGPGTRLTVL.

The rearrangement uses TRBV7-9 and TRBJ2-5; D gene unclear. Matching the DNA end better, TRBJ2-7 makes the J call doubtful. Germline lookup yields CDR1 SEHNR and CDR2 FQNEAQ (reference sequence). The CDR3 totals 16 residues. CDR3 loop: CASSPKWRLGAYEQYF. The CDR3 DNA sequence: TGTGCCAGCAGCCCCAAGTGGCGACTCGGAGCCTACGAGCAGTACTTC.

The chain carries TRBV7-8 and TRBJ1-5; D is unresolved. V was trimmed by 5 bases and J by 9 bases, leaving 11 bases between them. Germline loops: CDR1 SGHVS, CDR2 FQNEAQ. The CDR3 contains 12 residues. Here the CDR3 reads CASSPLPGPQHF. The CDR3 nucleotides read TGTGCCAGCAGCCCACTGCCGGGGCCCCAGCATTTT.

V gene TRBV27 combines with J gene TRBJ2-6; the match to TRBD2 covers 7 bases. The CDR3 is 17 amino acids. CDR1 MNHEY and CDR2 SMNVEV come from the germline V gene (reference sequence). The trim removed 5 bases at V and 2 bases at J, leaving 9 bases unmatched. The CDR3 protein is CASSPGGRHAGANVLTF. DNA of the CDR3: TGTGCCAGCAGTCCCGGGGGGAGACACGCTGGGGCCAACGTCCTGACTTTC.

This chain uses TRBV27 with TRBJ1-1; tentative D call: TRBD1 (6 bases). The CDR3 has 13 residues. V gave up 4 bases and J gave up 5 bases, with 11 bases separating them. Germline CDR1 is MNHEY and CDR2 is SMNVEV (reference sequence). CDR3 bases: TGTGCCAGCAGTTCAGGGGTAGGGACTGAAGCTTTCTTT. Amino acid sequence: CASSSGVGTEAFF.

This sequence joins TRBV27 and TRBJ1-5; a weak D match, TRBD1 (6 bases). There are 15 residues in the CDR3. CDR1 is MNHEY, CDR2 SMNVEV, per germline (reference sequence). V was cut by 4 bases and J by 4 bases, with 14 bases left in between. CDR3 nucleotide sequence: TGTGCCAGCAGTTATCAAGGGGGTGGGAATCAGCCCCAGCATTTT. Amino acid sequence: CASSYQGGGNQPQHF.

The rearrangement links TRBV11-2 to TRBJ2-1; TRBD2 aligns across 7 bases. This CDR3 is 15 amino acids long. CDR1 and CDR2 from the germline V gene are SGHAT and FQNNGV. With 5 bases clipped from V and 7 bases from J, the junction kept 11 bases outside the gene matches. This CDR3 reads CASSHPGGGLNEQFF. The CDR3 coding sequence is TGTGCCAGCAGCCACCCTGGGGGGGGGTTAAATGAGCAGTTCTTC.

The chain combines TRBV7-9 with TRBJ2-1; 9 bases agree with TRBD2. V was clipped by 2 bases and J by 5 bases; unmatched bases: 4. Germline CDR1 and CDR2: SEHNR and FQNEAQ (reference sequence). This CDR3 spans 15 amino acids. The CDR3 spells CASSLPTSGNNEQFF. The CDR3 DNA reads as TGTGCCAGCAGCTTACCGACTAGCGGTAACAATGAGCAGTTCTTC.

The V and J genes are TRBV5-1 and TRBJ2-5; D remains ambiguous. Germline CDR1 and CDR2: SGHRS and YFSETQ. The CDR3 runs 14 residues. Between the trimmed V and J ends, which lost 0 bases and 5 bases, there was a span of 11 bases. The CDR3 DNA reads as TGCGCCAGCAGCTTGGGGTTGGGGAAGGAGACCCAGTACTTC. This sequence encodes CASSLGLGKETQYF.

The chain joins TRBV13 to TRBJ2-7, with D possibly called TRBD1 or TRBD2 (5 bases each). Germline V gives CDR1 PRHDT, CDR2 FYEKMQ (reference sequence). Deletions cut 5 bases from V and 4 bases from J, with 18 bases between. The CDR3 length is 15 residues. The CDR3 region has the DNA TGTGCCAGCAGCCCAGTGCAGGGACCTCCTTACGAGCAGTACTTC. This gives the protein CASSPVQGPPYEQYF.

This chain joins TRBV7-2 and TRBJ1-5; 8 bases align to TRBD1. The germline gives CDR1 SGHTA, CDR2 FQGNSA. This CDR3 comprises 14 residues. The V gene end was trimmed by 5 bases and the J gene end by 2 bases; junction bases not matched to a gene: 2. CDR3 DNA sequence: TGTGCCAGCAGCCGGACAGGGCGCAATCAGCCCCAGCATTTT. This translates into CASSRTGRNQPQHF.

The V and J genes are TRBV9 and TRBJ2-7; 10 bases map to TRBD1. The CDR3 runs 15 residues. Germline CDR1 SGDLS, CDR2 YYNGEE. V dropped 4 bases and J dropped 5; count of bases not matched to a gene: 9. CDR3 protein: CASSPWDRGLHEQYF. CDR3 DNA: TGTGCCAGCAGCCCCTGGGACAGGGGACTACACGAGCAGTACTTC.

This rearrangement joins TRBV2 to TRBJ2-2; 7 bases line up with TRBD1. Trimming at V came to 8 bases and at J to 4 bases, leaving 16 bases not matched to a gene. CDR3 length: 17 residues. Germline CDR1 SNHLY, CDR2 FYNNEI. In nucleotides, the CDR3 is TGTGCCAGCTCTAATAAGAAGGGGGCGGCGGGCACCGGGGAGCTGTTTTTT. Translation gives CASSNKKGAAGTGELFF.